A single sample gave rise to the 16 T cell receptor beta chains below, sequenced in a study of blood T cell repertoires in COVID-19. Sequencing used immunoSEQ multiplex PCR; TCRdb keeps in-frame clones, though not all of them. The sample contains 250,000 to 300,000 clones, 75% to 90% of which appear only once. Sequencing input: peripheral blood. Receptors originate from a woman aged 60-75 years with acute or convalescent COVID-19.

The CDR3 here is CASSYRGSEAFF. The CDR3 nucleotides read TGTGCCAGCAGTTATAGAGGGTCTGAAGCTTTCTTT. J is TRBJ1-1 and V is TRBV7-2; no firm D call. Germline CDR1 is SGHTA and CDR2 is FQGNSA. Trimming took 6 bases from V and 6 from J, leaving 11 bases between them. The CDR3 loop spans 12 amino acids.

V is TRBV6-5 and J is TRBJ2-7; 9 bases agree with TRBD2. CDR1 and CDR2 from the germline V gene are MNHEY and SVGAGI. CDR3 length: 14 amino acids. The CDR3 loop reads CAYGAGGYPYEQYF. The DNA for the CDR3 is TGTGCGTACGGGGCGGGAGGGTACCCCTACGAGCAGTACTTC.

The CDR3 region is CASSLPLRDSYNEQFF. In DNA, the CDR3 is TGTGCCAGCAGCTTACCCCTCCGGGACTCGTACAATGAGCAGTTCTTC. This rearrangement joins TRBV7-2 to TRBJ2-1; D is perhaps TRBD2 (6 bases). Germline CDR1 reads SGHTA; CDR2 reads FQGNSA. The V and J ends lost 2 bases and 4 bases respectively, with 15 bases between them. The CDR3 is 16 amino acids.

The CDR3 reads CASSSRVGRPSTDTQYF. CDR3 DNA sequence: TGTGCCAGCTCATCTCGGGTTGGAAGACCTAGCACAGATACGCAGTATTTT. V is TRBV18 and J is TRBJ2-3; unclear D gene. This CDR3 contains 17 residues. The V end lost 5 bases, the J end lost 0 bases, and 18 bases lay between the germline ends. Germline assignment: CDR1 KGHSH and CDR2 LQKENI.

CDR3 in DNA: TGCGCCAGCAGCCAGGATCGTAGCCTAGCCAAAAACATTCAGTACTTC. It codes for CASSQDRSLAKNIQYF. The chain employs TRBV4-3 and TRBJ2-4; D unclear. Germline CDR1 reads LGHNA; CDR2 reads YSLEER. V was trimmed by 3 bases and J by 0 bases, leaving 12 bases between them. The CDR3 sequence is 16 residues long.

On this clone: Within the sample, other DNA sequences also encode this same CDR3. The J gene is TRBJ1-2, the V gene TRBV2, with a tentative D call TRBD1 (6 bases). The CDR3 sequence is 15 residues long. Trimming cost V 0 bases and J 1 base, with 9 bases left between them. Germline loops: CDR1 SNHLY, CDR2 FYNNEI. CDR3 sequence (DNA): TGTGCCAGCAGTGAAGCGCTAGGGGGTAACTATGGCTACACCTTC. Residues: CASSEALGGNYGYTF.

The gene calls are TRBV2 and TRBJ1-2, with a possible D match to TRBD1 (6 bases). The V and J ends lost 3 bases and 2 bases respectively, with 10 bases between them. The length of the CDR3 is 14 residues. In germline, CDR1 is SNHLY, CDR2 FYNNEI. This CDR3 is CASSEGGQNYGYTF. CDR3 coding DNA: TGTGCCAGCAGTGAGGGTGGACAGAACTATGGCTACACCTTC.

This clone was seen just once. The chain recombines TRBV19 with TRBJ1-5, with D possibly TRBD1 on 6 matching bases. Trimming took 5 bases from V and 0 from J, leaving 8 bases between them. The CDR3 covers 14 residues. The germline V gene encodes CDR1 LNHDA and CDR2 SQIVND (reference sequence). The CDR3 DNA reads TGTGCCAGTAGTGCAGGGGCTAGCAATCAGCCCCAGCATTTT. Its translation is CASSAGASNQPQHF.

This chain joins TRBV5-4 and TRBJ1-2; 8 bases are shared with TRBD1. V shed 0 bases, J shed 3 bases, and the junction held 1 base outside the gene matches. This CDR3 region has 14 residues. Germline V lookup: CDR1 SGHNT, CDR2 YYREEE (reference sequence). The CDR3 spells CASSLAGGDYGYTF. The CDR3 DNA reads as TGTGCCAGCAGCTTGGCAGGGGGCGACTATGGCTACACCTTC.

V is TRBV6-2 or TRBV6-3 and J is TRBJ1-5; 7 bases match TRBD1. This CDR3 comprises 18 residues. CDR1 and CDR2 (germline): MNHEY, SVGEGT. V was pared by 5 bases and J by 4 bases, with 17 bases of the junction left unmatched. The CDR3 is CASSPRTGVLRPNQPQHF. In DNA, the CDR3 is TGTGCCAGCAGTCCCCGGACAGGAGTCTTACGCCCGAATCAGCCCCAGCATTTT.

The CDR3 spells CSVGAKLYNEQFF. The CDR3 DNA reads TGCAGCGTTGGCGCAAAGCTCTACAATGAGCAGTTCTTC. The rearrangement joins TRBV29-1 to TRBJ2-1; D is unresolved. Germline V lookup: CDR1 SQVTM, CDR2 ANQGSEA. With 4 bases removed from V and 3 bases from J, the gap between germline ends came to 10 bases. The CDR3 is made up of 13 amino acids.

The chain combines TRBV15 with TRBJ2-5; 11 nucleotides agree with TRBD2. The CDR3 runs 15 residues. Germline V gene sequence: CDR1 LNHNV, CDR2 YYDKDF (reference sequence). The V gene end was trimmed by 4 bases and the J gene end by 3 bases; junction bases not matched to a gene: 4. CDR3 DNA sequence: TGTGCCACCAGCACCGAGGGACTAGCGGAAGAGACCCAGTACTTC. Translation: CATSTEGLAEETQYF.

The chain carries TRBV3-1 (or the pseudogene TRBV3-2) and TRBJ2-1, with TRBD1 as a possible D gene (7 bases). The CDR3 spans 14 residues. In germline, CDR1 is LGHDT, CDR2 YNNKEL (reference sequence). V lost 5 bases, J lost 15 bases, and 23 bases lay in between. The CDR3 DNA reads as TGTGCCAGCAGCAAAGGGGGCGGAGGGGATAGTCCGTTCTTC. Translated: CASSKGGGGDSPFF.

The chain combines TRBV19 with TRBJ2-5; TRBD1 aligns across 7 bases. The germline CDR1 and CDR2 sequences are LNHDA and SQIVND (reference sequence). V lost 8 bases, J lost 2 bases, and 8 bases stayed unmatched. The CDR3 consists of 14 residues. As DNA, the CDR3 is TGTGCCAGTCCCGGGACAGTCACGCAAGAGACCCAGTACTTC. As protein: CASPGTVTQETQYF. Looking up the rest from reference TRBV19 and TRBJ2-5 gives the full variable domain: DGGITQSPKYLFRKEGQNVTLSCEQNLNHDAMYWYRQDPGQGLRLIYYSQIVNDFQKGDIAEGYSVSREKKESFPLTVTSAQKNPTAFYLCASPGTVTQETQYFGPGTRLLVL.

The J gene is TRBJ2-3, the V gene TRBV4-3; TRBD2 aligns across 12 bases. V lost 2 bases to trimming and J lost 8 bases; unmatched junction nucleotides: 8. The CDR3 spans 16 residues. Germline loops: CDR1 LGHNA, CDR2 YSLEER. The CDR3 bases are TGCGCCAGCAGCCAAACTCTAGCGGGAGGGCCAGTTACGCAGTATTTT. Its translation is CASSQTLAGGPVTQYF.

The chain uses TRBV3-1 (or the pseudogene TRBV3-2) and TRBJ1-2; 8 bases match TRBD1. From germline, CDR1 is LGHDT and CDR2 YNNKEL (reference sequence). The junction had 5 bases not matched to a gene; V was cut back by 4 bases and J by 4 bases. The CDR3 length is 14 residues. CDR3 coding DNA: TGTGCCAGCAGCCTCAGGGGGCGGCTCTATGGCTACACCTTC. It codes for CASSLRGRLYGYTF.